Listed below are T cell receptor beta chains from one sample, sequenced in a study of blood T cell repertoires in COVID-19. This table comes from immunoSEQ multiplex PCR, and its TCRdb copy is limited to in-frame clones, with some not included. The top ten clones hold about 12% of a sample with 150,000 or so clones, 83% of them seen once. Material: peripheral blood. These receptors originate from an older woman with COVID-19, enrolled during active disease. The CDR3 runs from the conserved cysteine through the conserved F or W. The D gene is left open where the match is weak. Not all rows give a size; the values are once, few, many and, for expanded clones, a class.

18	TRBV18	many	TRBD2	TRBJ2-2	CASSPLPGLAGGTGELFF	TGTGCCAGCTCACCCCTCCCCGGACTAGCGGGAGGAACCGGGGAGCTGTTTTTT
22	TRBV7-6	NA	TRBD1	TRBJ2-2	CASSLARISGTGRLLGTGELFF	TGTGCCAGCAGCTTAGCGCGGATTTCCGGGACAGGGAGACTCCTGGGAACCGGGGAGCTGTTTTTT
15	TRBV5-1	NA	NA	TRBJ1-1	CASRLSESLNTEAFF	TGCGCCAGCAGGCTCAGCGAGAGTTTGAACACTGAAGCTTTCTTT
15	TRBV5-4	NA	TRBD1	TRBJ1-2	CASSSARQGNYGYTF	TGTGCCAGCAGCTCCGCTCGACAGGGGAACTATGGCTACACCTTC
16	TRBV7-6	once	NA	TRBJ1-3	CASSLGSAMPGNTIYF	TGTGCCAGCAGCTTAGGGTCCGCTATGCCCGGAAACACCATATATTTT
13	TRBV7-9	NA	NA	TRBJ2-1	CASSLQGLHEQFF	TGTGCCAGCAGCTTACAGGGCTTGCATGAGCAGTTCTTC
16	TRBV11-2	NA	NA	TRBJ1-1	CASSPGVKAGDTEAFF	TGTGCCAGCAGCCCCGGGGTCAAGGCGGGTGACACTGAAGCTTTCTTT
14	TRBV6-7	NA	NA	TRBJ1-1	CASSYFPRGTEAFF	TGTGCCAGCAGTTACTTCCCTAGGGGGACTGAAGCTTTCTTT
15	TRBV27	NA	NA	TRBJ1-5	CASSPRGKSNQPQHF	TGTGCCAGCAGCCCCCGGGGGAAGAGCAATCAGCCCCAGCATTTT
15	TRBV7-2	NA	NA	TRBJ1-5	CASSPTVMGNQPQHF	TGTGCCAGCAGCCCGACAGTGATGGGCAATCAGCCCCAGCATTTT
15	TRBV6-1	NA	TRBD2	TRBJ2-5	CASSEATQRGGTQYF	TGTGCCAGCAGTGAAGCAACCCAACGCGGGGGGACCCAGTACTTC
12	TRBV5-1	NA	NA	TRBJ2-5	CASSLDFETQYF	TGCGCCAGCAGCTTGGACTTTGAGACCCAGTACTTC
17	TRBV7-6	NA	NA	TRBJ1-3	CASSLAQGGHSGNTIYF	TGTGCCAGCAGCTTAGCGCAAGGGGGACACTCTGGAAACACCATATATTTT
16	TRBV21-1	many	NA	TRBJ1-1	CASSKSPDRLRTEAFF	TGTGCCAGCAGCAAGTCACCCGACAGGTTGAGAACTGAAGCTTTCTTT
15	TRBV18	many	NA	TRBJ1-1	CASSPRPRPNTEAFF	TGTGCCAGCTCACCTCGACCGAGGCCGAACACTGAAGCTTTCTTT
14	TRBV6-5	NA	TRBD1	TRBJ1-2	CASSYVQGGGGYTF	TGTGCCAGCAGTTACGTGCAGGGGGGAGGCGGCTACACCTTC
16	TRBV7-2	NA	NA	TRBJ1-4	CASSLSGRRPNEKLFF	TGTGCCAGCAGCTTAAGCGGACGGCGACCTAATGAAAAACTGTTTTTT
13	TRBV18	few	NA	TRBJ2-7	CASSPPSNYEQYF	TGTGCCAGCTCACCACCGAGTAACTACGAGCAGTACTTC
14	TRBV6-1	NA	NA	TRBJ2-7	CASSDETAAGEQYF	TGTGCCAGCAGTGATGAGACTGCCGCCGGCGAGCAGTACTTC
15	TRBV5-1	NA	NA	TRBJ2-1	CASSLELVSYNEQFF	TGCGCCAGCAGCTTGGAACTAGTCTCCTACAATGAGCAGTTCTTC
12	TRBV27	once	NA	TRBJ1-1	CASSPVGTEAFF	TGTGCCAGCAGTCCGGTTGGCACTGAAGCTTTCTTT
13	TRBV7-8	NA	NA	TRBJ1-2	CASSSREAGGYTF	TGTGCCAGCAGCTCCCGGGAGGCAGGTGGCTACACCTTC
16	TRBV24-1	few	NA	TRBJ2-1	CATSDLGQGNYNEQFF	TGTGCCACCAGTGATTTGGGTCAGGGTAACTACAATGAGCAGTTCTTC
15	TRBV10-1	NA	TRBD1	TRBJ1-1	CASSASGTGTTEAFF	TGCGCCAGCAGCGCCTCCGGGACAGGGACCACTGAAGCTTTCTTT
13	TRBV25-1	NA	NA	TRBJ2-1	CAFIPSSYNEQFF	TGTGCCTTTATACCGAGCTCCTACAATGAGCAGTTCTTC
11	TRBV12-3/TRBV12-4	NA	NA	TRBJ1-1	CASSRGQMAFF	TGTGCCAGCAGCCGTGGCCAAATGGCTTTCTTT
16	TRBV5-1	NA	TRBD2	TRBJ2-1	CASSLGAGGTYNEQFF	TGCGCCAGCAGCTTGGGGGCGGGAGGGACCTACAATGAGCAGTTCTTC
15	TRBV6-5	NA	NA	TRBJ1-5	CASSRRGGRYQPQHF	TGTGCCAGCAGCCGTAGGGGAGGGAGATATCAGCCCCAGCATTTT
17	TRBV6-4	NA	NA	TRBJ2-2	CASSELGGGFNTGELFF	TGTGCCAGCAGTGAACTCGGCGGCGGGTTCAACACCGGGGAGCTGTTTTTT
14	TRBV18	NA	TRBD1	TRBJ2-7	CASSRQGTSYEQYF	TGTGCCAGCTCACGACAGGGGACCTCCTACGAGCAGTACTTC
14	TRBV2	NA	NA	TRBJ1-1	CASSSGHLGTEAFF	TGTGCCAGCAGTTCAGGGCACCTGGGGACTGAAGCTTTCTTT
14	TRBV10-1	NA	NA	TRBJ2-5	CASSESSYQETQYF	TGCGCCAGCAGTGAGTCCTCGTACCAAGAGACCCAGTACTTC
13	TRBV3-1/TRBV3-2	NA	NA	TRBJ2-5	CASSQDLQETQYF	TGTGCCAGCAGCCAAGACCTCCAAGAGACCCAGTACTTC
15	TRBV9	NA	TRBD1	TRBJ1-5	CASSNRTGGNQPQHF	TGTGCCAGCAGCAACCGGACAGGCGGCAATCAGCCCCAGCATTTT
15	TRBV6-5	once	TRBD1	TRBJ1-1	CASQAHRGWNTEAFF	TGTGCCAGCCAGGCTCACAGGGGTTGGAACACTGAAGCTTTCTTT
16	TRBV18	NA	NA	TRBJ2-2	CASSLSGKANTGELFF	TGTGCCAGCTCATTATCCGGGAAGGCAAACACCGGGGAGCTGTTTTTT
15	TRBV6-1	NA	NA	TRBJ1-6	CASSELTARNSPLHF	TGTGCCAGCAGTGAACTAACAGCAAGAAATTCACCCCTCCACTTT
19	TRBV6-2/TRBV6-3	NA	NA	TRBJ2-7	CASSYSTFRGLYGAYEQYF	TGTGCCAGCAGTTACTCGACATTCAGGGGTCTTTATGGGGCCTACGAGCAGTACTTC
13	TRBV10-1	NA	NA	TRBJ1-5	CATFGGHNQPQHF	TGCGCCACGTTCGGAGGGCACAATCAGCCCCAGCATTTT
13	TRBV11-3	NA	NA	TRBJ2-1	CASSFSGDNEQFF	TGTGCCAGCAGCTTTTCGGGAGACAATGAGCAGTTCTTC
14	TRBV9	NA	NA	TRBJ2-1	CASSRDFSYNEQFF	TGTGCCAGCAGCCGGGACTTTTCCTACAATGAGCAGTTCTTC
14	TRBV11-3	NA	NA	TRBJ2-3	CASSLGREQDTQYF	TGTGCCAGCAGCTTAGGTCGGGAGCAAGATACGCAGTATTTT
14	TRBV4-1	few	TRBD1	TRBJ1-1	CASSRQGVNTEAFF	TGCGCCAGCAGCCGACAGGGAGTGAACACTGAAGCTTTCTTT
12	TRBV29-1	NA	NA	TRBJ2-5	CSVIWAQETQYF	TGCAGCGTTATCTGGGCCCAAGAGACCCAGTACTTC
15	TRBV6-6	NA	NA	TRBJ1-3	CASSFGGLSGNTIYF	TGTGCCAGCAGTTTCGGGGGGCTCTCTGGAAACACCATATATTTT
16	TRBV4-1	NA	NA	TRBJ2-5	CASSQAQVGRSETQYF	TGCGCCAGCAGCCAAGCACAGGTGGGGAGGTCGGAGACCCAGTACTTC
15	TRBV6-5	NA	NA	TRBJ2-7	CASSPGSRSSYEQYF	TGTGCCAGCAGTCCTGGTTCGAGGAGCTCCTACGAGCAGTACTTC
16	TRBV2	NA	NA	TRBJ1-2	CAGLDPGSFFNYGYTF	TGTGCCGGCCTAGACCCCGGCTCCTTTTTTAACTATGGCTACACCTTC
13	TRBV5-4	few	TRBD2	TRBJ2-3	CASSGGGTDTQYF	TGTGCCAGCAGCGGGGGGGGCACAGATACGCAGTATTTT